A selection of T cell receptor beta chains follows, all from one sample in a study of cytomegalovirus exposure and HLA in healthy donors. Profiled with immunoSEQ multiplex PCR; TCRdb holds only in-frame clones, not every one. This sample has about 130,000 clones, with just under 75% found just once. The material sequenced was PBMCs. These TCRs come from a man in his forties in good health and CMV-seropositive. Each CDR3 is given with its conserved first and last residue. D genes are given only for firm matches. Expanded clones are given a class, and other clones once, few, many or no size at all.

d_call,j_call,clone_size,v_call,cdr3_nt,cdr3_aa
TRBD1,TRBJ1-6,few,TRBV19,TGTGCCAGTAGTACACGGGGACAGATTAATTCACCCCTCCACTTT,CASSTRGQINSPLHF
-,TRBJ2-5,-,TRBV13,TGTGCCAGCAGCTTAGGCGGGAGTGAGACCCAGTACTTC,CASSLGGSETQYF
TRBD1,TRBJ1-5,-,TRBV19,TGTGCCAGTAGCCAGGAGGAGGGGGCAATGTATCAGCCCCAGCATTTT,CASSQEEGAMYQPQHF
TRBD2,TRBJ2-3,-,TRBV7-9,TGTGCCAGCCGCTGGGCAGCGGGAGGGTTGGCAGATACGCAGTATTTT,CASRWAAGGLADTQYF
TRBD1,TRBJ2-3,few,TRBV5-1,TGCGCCAGCAGCTTGGGGACAGGGGTAATGGATACGCAGTATTTT,CASSLGTGVMDTQYF
TRBD1,TRBJ1-1,-,TRBV19,TGTGCCAGTAGTATAGAACCGGGACAGAACGGAGCTTTCTTT,CASSIEPGQNGAFF
TRBD1,TRBJ2-7,-,TRBV2,TGTGCCAGCAGCCGACAGGGGGCGCTCTACGAGCAGTACTTC,CASSRQGALYEQYF
-,TRBJ2-5,once,TRBV5-4,TGTGCCAGCAGCCCTAACAGGGACCAAGAGACCCAGTACTTC,CASSPNRDQETQYF
TRBD1,TRBJ1-2,-,TRBV29-1,TGCAGCGTTGTGGGATTGACAGGGGGAGGTGGCTACACCTTC,CSVVGLTGGGGYTF
-,TRBJ1-6,-,TRBV7-9,TGTTCCAGCAGCTCCCCGCTCAAATTCACATCTAATTCACCCCTCCACTTT,CSSSSPLKFTSNSPLHF